This note documents a single T cell receptor beta chain sequence. This specimen comes from a study of technical replicates of blood from several donors. Some clones are missing from TCRdb's copy, which holds only in-frame ones; the method was immunoSEQ multiplex PCR. The table shows under 70,000 clones, with approximately 90% occurring only once. The CDR3 runs 15 residues. The J segment lost 5 bases and the V segment lost 4 bases, leaving 8 bases of the junction unmatched. CDR1 is MGHRA, CDR2 YSYEKL, per germline. Sequenced input: T cells isolated from PBMCs. The chain has TRBV4-1 and TRBJ2-5; 9 bases line up with TRBD2. The sequence was collected from a human donor in good health. In DNA form, the CDR3 reads TGCGCCAGCAGCCGTGCGGGAGGGCCGGAGGAGACCCAGTACTTC. Encoded protein: CASSRAGGPEETQYF.